The clone carrying this TCR beta chain was seen at least ten times. What it recognizes is unknown. TCRdb processed the 5' RACE reads anew with MiXCR; each CDR3 protein has one entry. The sample includes approximately 130,000 distinct CDR3 sequences, about 10% of them seen just once. The CDR3 length is 13 residues. Germline V CDR1 and CDR2: LNHDA, SQIVND (reference sequence). Trimming took 8 bases from V and 6 from J; bases not matched to a gene: 9. This specimen comes from a study of CD8 T cells in ankylosing spondylitis. Regarding the study as a whole: Significantly higher representation of disease-linked clones was reported for matched ankylosing spondylitis synovial fluid.

The sequenced sample consisted of blood, either unsorted or a sorted T cell fraction (not recorded which). This sequence was found in a female donor with ankylosing spondylitis or in good health (not recorded which). The rearrangement joins TRBV19 to TRBJ1-1; 7 nucleotides line up with TRBD1. The CDR3 protein is CASAKQGRAEAFF. The CDR3 coding sequence is TGTGCCAGTGCCAAACAGGGGCGGGCTGAAGCTTTCTTT.